This is a list of T cell receptor beta chains from one sample in a study of shared clonotypes between healthy human individuals. Libraries were prepared by immunoSEQ multiplex PCR; TCRdb keeps only in-frame clonotypes and omits some of them. The sample includes hundreds of thousands of clones, 95% to 98% seen only once; the top ten take approximately 0.3%. The sample comprised naive CD8+ T cells sorted from blood. The receptors come from a man aged 25 to 40 in good health. CDR3s include the opening cysteine and the closing phenylalanine or tryptophan. Each record gives: clone size, J gene, V gene, D gene, CDR3 protein, CDR3 DNA. A D gene is named only where the DNA matches it firmly. A row's size may be missing; if present it is once, few, many or a size class.

clone_size: -; j_call: TRBJ2-5; v_call: TRBV11-2; d_call: -; cdr3_aa: CASSKRGRVETQYF; cdr3_nt: TGTGCCAGCAGCAAGAGGGGGAGAGTAGAGACCCAGTACTTC
clone_size: -; j_call: TRBJ2-7; v_call: TRBV27; d_call: -; cdr3_aa: CASSSEYFVGEQYF; cdr3_nt: TGTGCCAGCAGTTCGGAGTATTTCGTTGGGGAGCAGTACTTC
clone_size: -; j_call: TRBJ1-4; v_call: TRBV4-1; d_call: -; cdr3_aa: CASSQVGLGEKLFF; cdr3_nt: TGCGCCAGCAGCCAAGTCGGTCTGGGGGAAAAACTGTTTTTT
clone_size: -; j_call: TRBJ2-2; v_call: TRBV5-1; d_call: TRBD2; cdr3_aa: CASSTTSVLPNTGELFF; cdr3_nt: TGCGCCAGCAGCACCACTAGCGTATTACCGAACACCGGGGAGCTGTTTTTT
clone_size: -; j_call: TRBJ1-2; v_call: TRBV14; d_call: TRBD1; cdr3_aa: CASSQPGQGNYGYTF; cdr3_nt: TGTGCCAGCAGCCAACCGGGACAGGGGAACTATGGCTACACCTTC
clone_size: -; j_call: TRBJ2-5; v_call: TRBV28; d_call: -; cdr3_aa: CASMDAGDTETQYF; cdr3_nt: TGTGCCAGCATGGATGCAGGGGACACGGAGACCCAGTACTTC
clone_size: once; j_call: TRBJ2-5; v_call: TRBV27; d_call: TRBD1; cdr3_aa: CASSKDGTGGLVETQYF; cdr3_nt: TGTGCCAGCAGTAAAGACGGGACAGGGGGTTTAGTAGAGACCCAGTACTTC
clone_size: -; j_call: TRBJ2-3; v_call: TRBV10-1; d_call: TRBD2; cdr3_aa: CASSESPTSGRPTDTQYF; cdr3_nt: TGCGCCAGCAGTGAGTCCCCGACTAGCGGGAGACCCACAGATACGCAGTATTTT
clone_size: -; j_call: TRBJ1-1; v_call: TRBV7-9; d_call: -; cdr3_aa: CASSDGRLNTEAFF; cdr3_nt: TGTGCCAGCAGCGATGGACGGTTGAACACTGAAGCTTTCTTT
clone_size: -; j_call: TRBJ2-7; v_call: TRBV7-6; d_call: TRBD2; cdr3_aa: CASSDGTSPPIDEQYF; cdr3_nt: TGTGCCAGCAGCGACGGGACTAGCCCCCCCATTGACGAGCAGTACTTC
clone_size: -; j_call: TRBJ2-3; v_call: TRBV28; d_call: -; cdr3_aa: CASLTYADTQYF; cdr3_nt: TGTGCCAGCCTCACCTACGCGGATACGCAGTATTTT
clone_size: -; j_call: TRBJ1-3; v_call: TRBV4-1; d_call: TRBD1; cdr3_aa: CASSQTGGSGNTIYF; cdr3_nt: TGCGCCAGCAGCCAGACAGGGGGCTCTGGAAACACCATATATTTT
clone_size: -; j_call: TRBJ2-7; v_call: TRBV18; d_call: TRBD1; cdr3_aa: CASSPRDRSDEQYF; cdr3_nt: TGTGCCAGCTCACCGCGGGACAGGTCGGACGAGCAGTACTTC
clone_size: -; j_call: TRBJ2-7; v_call: TRBV28; d_call: -; cdr3_aa: CASSAGRQYF; cdr3_nt: TGTGCCAGCAGTGCTGGGAGGCAGTACTTC
clone_size: -; j_call: TRBJ2-2; v_call: TRBV6-1; d_call: TRBD2; cdr3_aa: CATLAENTGELFF; cdr3_nt: TGTGCCACACTAGCGGAGAACACCGGGGAGCTGTTTTTT
clone_size: -; j_call: TRBJ2-7; v_call: TRBV5-1; d_call: -; cdr3_aa: CASSPYEQYF; cdr3_nt: TGCGCCAGCAGCCCGTACGAGCAGTACTTC
clone_size: once; j_call: TRBJ2-1; v_call: TRBV6-5; d_call: -; cdr3_aa: CASSYLSVNEQFF; cdr3_nt: TGTGCCAGCAGTTATCTCTCGGTCAATGAGCAGTTCTTC
clone_size: -; j_call: TRBJ2-7; v_call: TRBV27; d_call: TRBD2; cdr3_aa: CASSFGAGGGYEQYF; cdr3_nt: TGTGCCAGCAGTTTTGGAGCGGGCGGGGGCTACGAGCAGTACTTC
clone_size: once; j_call: TRBJ2-7; v_call: TRBV5-1; d_call: TRBD1; cdr3_aa: CASSWRQGADEQYF; cdr3_nt: TGCGCCAGCAGCTGGAGACAGGGGGCAGACGAGCAGTACTTC
clone_size: -; j_call: TRBJ2-7; v_call: TRBV5-4; d_call: TRBD1; cdr3_aa: CASSLGQGETYEQYF; cdr3_nt: TGTGCCAGCAGCTTGGGACAGGGCGAAACCTACGAGCAGTACTTC
clone_size: once; j_call: TRBJ1-2; v_call: TRBV28; d_call: -; cdr3_aa: CASRGLSQAYGYTF; cdr3_nt: TGTGCCAGCAGAGGCCTATCTCAAGCCTATGGCTACACCTTC
clone_size: once; j_call: TRBJ2-7; v_call: TRBV11-2; d_call: -; cdr3_aa: CASSSYEQYF; cdr3_nt: TGTGCCAGCAGCAGCTACGAGCAGTACTTC
clone_size: -; j_call: TRBJ2-5; v_call: TRBV27; d_call: -; cdr3_aa: CASSLSPQETQYF; cdr3_nt: TGTGCCAGCAGTTTATCCCCTCAAGAGACCCAGTACTTC
clone_size: -; j_call: TRBJ2-3; v_call: TRBV5-1; d_call: TRBD1; cdr3_aa: CASSGTAFLTDTQYF; cdr3_nt: TGCGCCAGCAGCGGGACAGCATTTTTAACAGATACGCAGTATTTT
clone_size: once; j_call: TRBJ2-1; v_call: TRBV7-9; d_call: TRBD2; cdr3_aa: CASSSPTSGSHNEQFF; cdr3_nt: TGTGCCAGCAGCTCCCCGACTAGCGGGAGTCACAATGAGCAGTTCTTC
clone_size: -; j_call: TRBJ2-7; v_call: TRBV4-3; d_call: -; cdr3_aa: CASSLDRGTSYEQYF; cdr3_nt: TGCGCCAGCAGCCTAGATCGGGGAACGTCCTACGAGCAGTACTTC
clone_size: -; j_call: TRBJ2-7; v_call: TRBV7-8; d_call: -; cdr3_aa: CASSYDSPSYEQYF; cdr3_nt: TGTGCCAGCAGCTACGACAGCCCCTCCTACGAGCAGTACTTC
clone_size: -; j_call: TRBJ2-3; v_call: TRBV10-1; d_call: TRBD2; cdr3_aa: CARRSGRAADTQYF; cdr3_nt: TGCGCCAGGCGGAGCGGGAGAGCCGCAGATACGCAGTATTTT
clone_size: once; j_call: TRBJ2-2; v_call: TRBV19; d_call: -; cdr3_aa: CASRVTGAPGELFF; cdr3_nt: TGTGCCAGCAGGGTGACGGGTGCCCCCGGGGAGCTGTTTTTT
clone_size: -; j_call: TRBJ2-2; v_call: TRBV7-9; d_call: -; cdr3_aa: CASSPTGAPNTGELFF; cdr3_nt: TGTGCCAGCAGCCCGACCGGGGCCCCGAACACCGGGGAGCTGTTTTTT
clone_size: few; j_call: TRBJ1-4; v_call: TRBV29-1; d_call: -; cdr3_aa: CSVDLGFNEKLFF; cdr3_nt: TGCAGCGTTGACTTGGGGTTTAATGAAAAACTGTTTTTT
clone_size: -; j_call: TRBJ2-1; v_call: TRBV5-1; d_call: TRBD2; cdr3_aa: CASSLTRGRNNEQFF; cdr3_nt: TGCGCCAGCAGCTTGACTCGCGGGAGAAACAATGAGCAGTTCTTC
clone_size: -; j_call: TRBJ2-3; v_call: TRBV5-8; d_call: -; cdr3_aa: CASSLIEATDTQYF; cdr3_nt: TGTGCCAGCAGCTTGATCGAGGCCACAGATACGCAGTATTTT
clone_size: -; j_call: TRBJ2-7; v_call: TRBV5-5; d_call: TRBD1; cdr3_aa: CASSWTGVAYEQYF; cdr3_nt: TGTGCCAGCAGCTGGACAGGGGTGGCCTACGAGCAGTACTTC
clone_size: once; j_call: TRBJ2-1; v_call: TRBV11-2; d_call: -; cdr3_aa: CASSSLNEQFF; cdr3_nt: TGTGCCAGCAGCTCGTTGAATGAGCAGTTCTTC
clone_size: -; j_call: TRBJ2-3; v_call: TRBV5-1; d_call: -; cdr3_aa: CASSPRHVGEDTQYF; cdr3_nt: TGCGCCAGCAGCCCCCGCCATGTAGGGGAGGATACGCAGTATTTT
clone_size: -; j_call: TRBJ2-3; v_call: TRBV7-2; d_call: -; cdr3_aa: CASSRPTLADTQYF; cdr3_nt: TGTGCCAGCAGCCGACCTACCTTGGCCGATACGCAGTATTTT
clone_size: once; j_call: TRBJ2-2; v_call: TRBV6-1; d_call: -; cdr3_aa: CASSEALVPTGELFF; cdr3_nt: TGTGCCAGCAGTGAAGCGTTAGTCCCCACCGGGGAGCTGTTTTTT
clone_size: -; j_call: TRBJ2-2; v_call: TRBV15; d_call: -; cdr3_aa: CATSEGRGNTGELFF; cdr3_nt: TGTGCCACCAGCGAGGGACGAGGAAACACCGGGGAGCTGTTTTTT
clone_size: -; j_call: TRBJ1-4; v_call: TRBV19; d_call: TRBD1; cdr3_aa: CASQPGQGGEKLFF; cdr3_nt: TGTGCCAGCCAACCGGGACAGGGCGGTGAAAAACTGTTTTTT
clone_size: -; j_call: TRBJ2-2; v_call: TRBV4-3; d_call: TRBD1; cdr3_aa: CASSPRQGSYTGELFF; cdr3_nt: TGCGCCAGCAGCCCTAGACAGGGGTCGTACACCGGGGAGCTGTTTTTT
clone_size: -; j_call: TRBJ2-2; v_call: TRBV11-3; d_call: -; cdr3_aa: CASSSHRAGTGELFF; cdr3_nt: TGTGCCAGCAGCTCCCACCGGGCCGGCACCGGGGAGCTGTTTTTT